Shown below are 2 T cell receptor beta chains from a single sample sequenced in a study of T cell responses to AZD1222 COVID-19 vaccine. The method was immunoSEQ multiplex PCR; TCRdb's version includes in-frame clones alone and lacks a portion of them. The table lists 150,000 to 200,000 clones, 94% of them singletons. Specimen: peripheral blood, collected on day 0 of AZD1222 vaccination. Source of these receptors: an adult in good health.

CDR3 DNA sequence: TGTGCCTGGAGAACTAGCTCGGCAGATACGCAGTATTTT. Amino acids: CAWRTSSADTQYF. The rearrangement uses TRBV30 and TRBJ2-3, with D perhaps matching TRBD2 (6 bases). Trimming took 3 bases from V and 4 from J, leaving 11 bases between them. In germline, CDR1 is GTSNPN, CDR2 SVGIG (reference sequence). There are 13 residues in the CDR3.

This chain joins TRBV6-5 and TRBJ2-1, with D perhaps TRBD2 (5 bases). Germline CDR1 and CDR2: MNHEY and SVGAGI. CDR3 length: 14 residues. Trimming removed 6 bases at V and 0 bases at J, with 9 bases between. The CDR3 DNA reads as TGTGCCAGCAGCTTTGGAGGCTCCTACAATGAGCAGTTCTTC. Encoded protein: CASSFGGSYNEQFF.